This T cell receptor beta chain is drawn from a study of T cells in localized non-small cell lung cancer. The protocol was immunoSEQ multiplex PCR, while the TCRdb copy is restricted to in-frame clones and leaves out a portion. The table records under 6,000 clones, 65% to 90% of them present only once. The study, taken as a whole, reports: There were a median around 53 of the top 100 tumor clones appearing in adjacent lung. The study found T cell clonality highest in uninvolved adjacent lung, above tumor. One tumor region alone was sequenced, and heterogeneity therefore remains possible.

Comments on this clone: Its matching antigen is unknown. The junction does not match germline at one end; this may be a read error.

The receptor comes from a female donor aged 60 or older with stage II lung adenocarcinoma. The material sequenced was peripheral blood mononuclear cells, taken before any cancer treatment.

The CDR3 here is CAGSHDGTGGTDTQYF. The CDR3 nucleotides are TGTGCCGGCAGCCATGATGGGACAGGGGGAACAGATACGCAGTATTTT. The chain employs TRBV7-2 and TRBJ2-3; 11 nucleotides agree with TRBD1. Germline CDR1 is SGHTA and CDR2 is FQGNSA. The CDR3 is 16 amino acids.